The 25 T cell receptor beta chains reported below all come from one sample, sequenced in a study of T-cell memory formation after mild COVID-19 (dated by TCRdb to the early 2020s). Library generation was performed with 5' RACE. Sequencing used an Illumina NovaSeq 6000. Using fastp trimming at Q25 and MiXCR clonotype assembly, TCRdb reanalyzed the public sequencing data and kept in-frame beta chains. Identical CDR3 protein sequences are pooled into one entry, listed with their most common genes and DNA. The sample table shows about half a million distinct CDR3 sequences, and 18% are seen once. The ten biggest clones cover over 9% of the sample. Source material: PBMCs or a T cell subset sorted from them (not recorded which). The receptors derive from an adult woman who had mild COVID-19 (a few samples of this study predate the infection). The sample titles of this study are shuffled in the database, so cell type and time point are left out; the donor was told from shared clones.

This clonotype came up a few times. The chain employs TRBV7-9 and TRBJ2-3; the D gene is possibly TRBD2 (6 bases). The ends were cut back, 5 bases at V and 1 base at J, with 22 bases in the middle. The length of the CDR3 is 18 residues. Per germline, CDR1 SEHNR and CDR2 FQNEAQ (reference sequence). The CDR3 loop is CASSPPFGAPGGTDTQYF. Written as DNA, the CDR3 is TGTGCCAGCAGCCCGCCCTTTGGGGCACCGGGAGGCACAGATACGCAGTATTTT.

This chain uses TRBV29-1 with TRBJ1-2, with D unclear. V was shortened by 6 bases and J by 3 bases, with 8 bases between the two germline ends. Germline CDR1 is SQVTM and CDR2 is ANQGSEA. The CDR3 is made up of 11 amino acids. The CDR3 region is CSVRTDYGYTF. DNA of the CDR3: TGCAGCGTCCGGACGGACTATGGCTACACCTTC.

The J gene is TRBJ2-3, the V gene TRBV27; unclear D gene. The V gene lost 10 bases and the J gene lost 3 bases, with 17 bases spanning the gap. Germline assignment: CDR1 MNHEY and CDR2 SMNVEV (reference sequence). The CDR3 runs to 14 residues. CDR3: CATRQYVGTDTQYF. Written as DNA, the CDR3 is TGTGCCACCCGGCAGTATGTGGGAACAGATACGCAGTATTTT.

V is TRBV9 and J is TRBJ1-2, with no clear D. Germline V CDR1 and CDR2: SGDLS, YYNGEE. The CDR3 loop spans 14 amino acids. Deletions cut 0 bases from V and 4 bases from J, with 10 bases between. For the CDR3, the DNA is TGTGCCAGCAGCGTAGATGAGATCGGCTATGGCTACACCTTC. Translation gives CASSVDEIGYGYTF.

The J gene is TRBJ2-2, the V gene TRBV7-2; 15 bases are a match to TRBD2. The germline CDR1 and CDR2 sequences are SGHTA and FQGNSA. V gave up 6 bases and J gave up 5 bases; unmatched junction bases: 10. The CDR3 is made up of 18 amino acids. CDR3 sequence: CASSPGLAGGPRTGELFF. CDR3 DNA: TGTGCCAGCAGTCCCGGACTAGCGGGAGGGCCAAGAACCGGGGAGCTGTTTTTT. The variable domain in full, with the rest retrieved from reference TRBV7-2 and TRBJ2-2, is GAGVSQSPSNKVTEKGKDVELRCDPISGHTALYWYRQSLGQGLEFLIYFQGNSAPDKSGLPSDRFSAERTGGSVSTLTIQRTQQEDSAVYLCASSPGLAGGPRTGELFFGEGSRLTVL.

For the CDR3, the DNA is TGTGCCAGCAGCAAGACAGGGGCGAACATCCGTTATTATGGCTACACCTTC. Its translation is CASSKTGANIRYYGYTF. The rearrangement joins TRBV6-5 to TRBJ1-2, with 8 bases lining up with TRBD1. V trimming: 6 bases; J trimming: 5 bases; junction bases outside the gene matches: 17. This CDR3 has 17 residues. Germline V lookup: CDR1 MNHEY, CDR2 SVGAGI.

CDR3 sequence (DNA): TGTGCTAGTGGTTTCTTGGACAGGGTCACCTATGGCTACACCTTC. Translated: CASGFLDRVTYGYTF. This sequence joins TRBV12-5 and TRBJ1-2; 8 positions agree with TRBD1. The CDR3 spans 15 residues. Germline CDR1 is LGHNT and CDR2 is FRNRAP. With 3 bases clipped from V and 4 bases from J, the junction kept 7 bases outside the gene matches.

The chain uses TRBV3-1 and TRBJ2-1; TRBD1 agrees at 8 bases. This CDR3 comprises 15 residues. Germline lookup yields CDR1 LGHDT and CDR2 YNNKEL (reference sequence). Trimming took 6 bases from V and 5 from J; bases not matched to a gene: 9. CDR3 amino acids: CASRAGGAPNNEQFF. The CDR3 bases are TGTGCCAGCAGGGCAGGGGGCGCCCCCAACAATGAGCAGTTCTTC.

The chain couples TRBV27 to TRBJ2-7, with 8 bases that match TRBD2. The CDR3 sequence is 15 residues long. Germline loops: CDR1 MNHEY, CDR2 SMNVEV (reference sequence). V shed 6 bases and J 2 bases; nucleotides not matched to a gene: 9. DNA of the CDR3: TGTGCCAGCAGCCTGCTTCCGGGACTAGCCTACGAGCAGTACTTC. Amino acid sequence: CASSLLPGLAYEQYF.

The CDR3 protein is CASSPRTGQQGYTF. The CDR3 DNA follows: TGTGCCAGCAGCCCCAGGACAGGCCAGCAAGGCTACACCTTC. This chain uses TRBV11-2 with TRBJ1-2; 7 bases agree with TRBD1. V was clipped by 5 bases and J by 8 bases; unmatched bases: 11. Germline assignment: CDR1 SGHAT and CDR2 FQNNGV. The CDR3 runs 14 residues.

This sequence joins TRBV5-6 and TRBJ1-1; 11 nucleotides agree with TRBD1. The CDR3 is 15 amino acids. With V trimmed by 2 bases and J by 4 bases, 4 bases remained unmatched. Germline CDR1 reads SGHDT; CDR2 reads YYEEEE. The CDR3 here is CASSLSGTGGTEAFF. Written as DNA, the CDR3 is TGTGCCAGCAGCTTATCCGGGACAGGGGGCACTGAAGCTTTCTTT.

A few counts support this clonotype. This rearrangement joins TRBV18 to TRBJ2-3; 8 bases agree with TRBD2. J lost 1 base, V lost 1 base, and 1 base had no gene match. Germline values: CDR1 KGHSH, CDR2 LQKENI. The CDR3 sequence is 15 residues long. CDR3 amino acids: CASSPRREGTDTQYF. As DNA, the CDR3 is TGTGCCAGCTCACCACGGCGGGAGGGCACAGATACGCAGTATTTT.

This clonotype was observed many times. The V and J genes are TRBV5-4 and TRBJ2-5; TRBD1 aligns across 7 bases. Germline lookup yields CDR1 SGHNT and CDR2 YYREEE (reference sequence). J was trimmed by 1 base and V by 5 bases; bases with no gene match: 5. This CDR3 spans 14 amino acids. CDR3 bases: TGTGCCAGCAGTTTAAGGACAGGCCAAGAGACCCAGTACTTC. It is translated as CASSLRTGQETQYF.

The V and J genes are TRBV7-2 and TRBJ2-1; 7 nucleotides line up with TRBD2. The CDR3 has 16 residues. The V gene's germline CDR1 is SGHTA and CDR2 FQGNSA. Germline trimming cut 5 bases from V and 7 bases from J; bases unmatched to any gene: 14. CDR3: CASSPRWLAEGNEQFF. CDR3 DNA sequence: TGTGCCAGCAGCCCCCGGTGGCTAGCGGAGGGGAATGAGCAGTTCTTC.

J is TRBJ2-1 and V is TRBV29-1; the match to TRBD2 covers 9 bases. The CDR3 totals 15 residues. Germline trimming cut 6 bases from V and 7 bases from J; bases unmatched to any gene: 13. Germline CDR1 SQVTM, CDR2 ANQGSEA. CDR3 amino acids: CSVHPWREGENEQFF. The CDR3 coding sequence is TGCAGCGTCCACCCCTGGCGGGAGGGGGAGAATGAGCAGTTCTTC.

The chain couples TRBV7-2 to TRBJ1-6; D perhaps matches TRBD1 (5 bases). This CDR3 region has 15 residues. The ends were cut back, 6 bases at V and 7 bases at J, with 16 bases in the middle. Germline values: CDR1 SGHTA, CDR2 FQGNSA. Here the CDR3 reads CASRPGLRGNSPLHF. DNA for the CDR3: TGTGCCAGCAGGCCGGGACTTAGAGGAAATTCACCCCTCCACTTT.

This clonotype was counted a few times. An end of the junction does not agree with germline; a read error may underlie this. This chain joins TRBV7-7 and TRBJ2-1, with 7 bases aligning to TRBD2. The germline V gene has CDR1 SSHAT and CDR2 FNYEAQ (reference sequence). The length of the CDR3 is 15 residues. The CDR3 loop reads CASSLDSGIGDEQFF. CDR3 nucleotides: TGTGCTAGCAGCTTAGACAGCGGGATCGGCGATGAGCAGTTCTTC. The entire variable domain, with the rest obtained from reference TRBV7-7 and TRBJ2-1, is as follows: GAGVSQSPRYKVTKRGQDVTLRCDPISSHATLYWYQQALGQGPEFLTYFNYEAQPDKSGLPSDRFSAERPEGSISTLTIQRTEQRDSAMYRCASSLDSGIGDEQFFGPGTRLTVL.

V is TRBV29-1 and J is TRBJ2-3; either TRBD1 or TRBD2 may fit D (5 bases each). CDR3 length: 11 residues. Germline values: CDR1 SQVTM, CDR2 ANQGSEA. V lost 7 bases to trimming and J lost 4 bases, with 9 bases between them. The chain's CDR3 is CSGGSADTQYF. DNA for the CDR3: TGCAGCGGGGGGTCCGCAGATACGCAGTATTTT.

This clonotype was observed many times. The rearrangement uses TRBV15 and TRBJ2-6; 7 nucleotides line up with TRBD1. Trimming removed 5 bases from V and 0 bases from J; junction bases left unmatched: 4. This CDR3 is 16 amino acids long. CDR1 LNHNV and CDR2 YYDKDF come from the germline V gene (reference sequence). Here the CDR3 reads CATSGGQLSGANVLTF. CDR3 bases: TGTGCCACCAGCGGGGGACAGCTCTCTGGGGCCAACGTCCTGACTTTC.

This rearrangement joins TRBV7-2 to TRBJ2-5; D gene unclear. CDR3 length: 13 amino acids. Deletions cut 4 bases from V and 5 bases from J, with 11 bases between. Germline CDR1 is SGHTA and CDR2 is FQGNSA. CDR3 DNA sequence: TGTGCCAGCAGCTCGAAGGATTTGGAGACCCAGTACTTC. Its protein product is CASSSKDLETQYF.

This clonotype was observed a few times. The chain is built from TRBV24-1 and TRBJ2-3; D not certain. CDR1 and CDR2 (germline): KGHDR, SFDVKD. This CDR3 has 11 amino acids. V was pared by 6 bases and J by 7 bases, with 7 bases between. The CDR3 sequence is CATSSGHTQYF. The CDR3 coding sequence is TGTGCCACCAGTTCCGGTCATACGCAGTATTTT.

This chain joins TRBV10-3 and TRBJ2-7, with D possibly being TRBD2 (6 bases). The CDR3 length is 13 residues. The V and J ends lost 2 bases and 2 bases respectively, with 7 bases between them. Germline-derived CDR1 and CDR2 are ENHRY and SYGVKD. The CDR3 reads CAISERTTYEQYF. The DNA for the CDR3 is TGTGCCATCAGTGAGAGGACTACCTACGAGCAGTACTTC.

This clonotype has a count of ten or more. The CDR3 nucleotides are TGCAGTGCGCCATCCAGGCTCACCGGGGAGCTGTTTTTT. Protein sequence: CSAPSRLTGELFF. The chain links TRBV20-1 to TRBJ2-2; D call uncertain. The V end was cut by 6 bases, the J end by 4 bases, with 12 bases between. The CDR3 consists of 13 residues. Germline CDR1 is DFQATT and CDR2 is SNEGSKA (reference sequence).

The J gene is TRBJ1-2, the V gene TRBV7-2; the match to TRBD1 covers 7 bases. Germline V CDR1 and CDR2: SGHTA, FQGNSA. The trim removed 3 bases at V and 4 bases at J, leaving 8 bases unmatched. The CDR3 loop spans 15 amino acids. The CDR3 DNA reads as TGTGCCAGCAGCTTCGACAGGGCTCCCGCCTATGGCTACACCTTC. It translates to CASSFDRAPAYGYTF.

This clonotype has ten or more counts. The chain couples TRBV11-2 to TRBJ2-4, with a possible D match to TRBD2 (6 bases). Trimming cost V 5 bases and J 0 bases, with 17 bases left between them. The CDR3 has 17 amino acids. Germline CDR1 reads SGHAT; CDR2 reads FQNNGV. CDR3 protein: CASSPRGGDIAKNIQYF. The CDR3 DNA follows: TGTGCCAGCAGCCCCCGAGGCGGGGATATAGCCAAAAACATTCAGTACTTC.